The clone carrying this T cell receptor beta chain was counted between two and nine times. No antigen is known for it. The sample originates from a study of cytomegalovirus exposure and HLA in healthy donors. Study summary: Genetic ancestry analysis placed 81% of the 400 or so donors that were genotyped in the Caucasian-associated cluster. Study results and limitations: Within an earlier analysis, most TCR beta V segments proved productive either about 90% or about 30% of the time.

The PCR contained 60 Vbeta and 13 Jbeta primers. Repertoires were generated with immunoSEQ multiplex PCR, while TCRdb's copy carries only in-frame clones and drops some. The sample gives some 130,000 clones, roughly 73% of which show up once; over 1% is in the top ten. The sample was PBMCs. The sequence derives from a woman in her thirties or forties in good health and CMV-seronegative.

CDR3 region: CSAPRVTEAFF. The CDR3 DNA is TGCAGTGCTCCACGGGTAACTGAAGCTTTCTTT. This rearrangement joins TRBV20-1 to TRBJ1-1; D ambiguous. Trimming removed 5 bases from V and 5 bases from J, with 9 bases in between. Germline lookup yields CDR1 DFQATT and CDR2 SNEGSKA (reference sequence). The CDR3 loop spans 11 amino acids.